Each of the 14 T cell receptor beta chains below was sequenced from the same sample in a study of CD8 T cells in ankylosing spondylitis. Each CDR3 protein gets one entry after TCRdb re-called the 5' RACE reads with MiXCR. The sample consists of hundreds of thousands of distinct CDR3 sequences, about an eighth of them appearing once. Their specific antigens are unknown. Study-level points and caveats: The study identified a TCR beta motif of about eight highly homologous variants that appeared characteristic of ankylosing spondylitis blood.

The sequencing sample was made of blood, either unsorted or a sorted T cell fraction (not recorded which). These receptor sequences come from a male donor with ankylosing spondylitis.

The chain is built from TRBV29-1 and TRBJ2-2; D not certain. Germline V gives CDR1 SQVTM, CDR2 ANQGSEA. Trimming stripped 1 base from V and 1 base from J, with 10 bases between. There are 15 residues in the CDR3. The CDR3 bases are TGCAGCGTTGAAGGCATCGTACTGAACACCGGGGAGCTGTTTTTT. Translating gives CSVEGIVLNTGELFF.

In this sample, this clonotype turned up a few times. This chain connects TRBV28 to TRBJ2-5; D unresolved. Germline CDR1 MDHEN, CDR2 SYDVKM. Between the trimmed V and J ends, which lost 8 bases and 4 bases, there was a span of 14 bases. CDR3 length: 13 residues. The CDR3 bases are TGTGCCAGCCTCAAAAGAGGAGCAGAGACCCAGTACTTC. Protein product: CASLKRGAETQYF.

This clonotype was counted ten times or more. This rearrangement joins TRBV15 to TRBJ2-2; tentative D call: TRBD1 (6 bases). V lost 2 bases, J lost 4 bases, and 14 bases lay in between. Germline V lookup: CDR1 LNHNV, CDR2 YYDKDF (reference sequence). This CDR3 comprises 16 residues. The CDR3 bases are TGTGCCACCAGCAGAAATAATATCAGGGGCACCGGGGAGCTGTTTTTT. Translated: CATSRNNIRGTGELFF.

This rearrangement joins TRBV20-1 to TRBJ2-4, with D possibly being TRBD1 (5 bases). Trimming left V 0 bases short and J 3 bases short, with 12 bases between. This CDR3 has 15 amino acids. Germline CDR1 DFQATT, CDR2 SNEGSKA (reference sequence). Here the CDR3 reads CSARDPKDNKNIQYF. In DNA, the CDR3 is TGCAGTGCTAGAGACCCGAAGGACAACAAAAACATTCAGTACTTC.

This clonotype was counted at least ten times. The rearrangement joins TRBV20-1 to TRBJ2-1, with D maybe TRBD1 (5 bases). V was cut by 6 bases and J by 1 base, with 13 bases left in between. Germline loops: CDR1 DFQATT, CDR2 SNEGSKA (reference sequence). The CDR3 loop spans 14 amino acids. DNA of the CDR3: TGCAGTGCCAGGGCAGACGGTTCCTACAATGAGCAGTTCTTC. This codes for CSARADGSYNEQFF.

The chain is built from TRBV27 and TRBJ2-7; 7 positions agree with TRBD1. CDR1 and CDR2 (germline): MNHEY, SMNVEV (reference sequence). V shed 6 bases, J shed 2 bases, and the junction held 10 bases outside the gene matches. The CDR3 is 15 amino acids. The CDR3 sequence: CASSAAGTDPYEQYF. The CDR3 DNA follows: TGTGCCAGCAGCGCTGCCGGGACAGATCCCTACGAGCAGTACTTC.

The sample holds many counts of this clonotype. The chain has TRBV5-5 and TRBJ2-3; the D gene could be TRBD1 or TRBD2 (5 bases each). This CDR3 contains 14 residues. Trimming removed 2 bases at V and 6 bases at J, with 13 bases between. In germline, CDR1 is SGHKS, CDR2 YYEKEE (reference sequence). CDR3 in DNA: TGTGCCAGCAGCTTCTCCCCGTGGGGGGATACGCAGTATTTT. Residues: CASSFSPWGDTQYF.

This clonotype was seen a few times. CDR3 bases: TGCAGCGTTGGAGGTCAGTACAGGTTGGGCTACACCTTC. Translated: CSVGGQYRLGYTF. This chain connects TRBV29-1 to TRBJ1-2; TRBD1 is a possible D gene (5 bases). Between the trimmed V and J ends, which lost 4 bases and 8 bases, there was a span of 17 bases. Germline CDR1 SQVTM, CDR2 ANQGSEA. CDR3 size: 13 residues.

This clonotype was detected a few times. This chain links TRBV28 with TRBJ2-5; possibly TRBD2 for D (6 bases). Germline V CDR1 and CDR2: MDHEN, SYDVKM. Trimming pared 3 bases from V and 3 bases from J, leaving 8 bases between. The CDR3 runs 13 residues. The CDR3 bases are TGTGCCAGCAGTTTCGGGAGTAAAGAGACCCAGTACTTC. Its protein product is CASSFGSKETQYF.

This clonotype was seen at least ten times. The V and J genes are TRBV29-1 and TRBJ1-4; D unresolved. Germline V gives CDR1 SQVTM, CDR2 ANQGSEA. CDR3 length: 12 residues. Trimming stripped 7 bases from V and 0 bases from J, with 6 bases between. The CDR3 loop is CSGRTTNEKLFF. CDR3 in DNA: TGCAGCGGGCGGACAACTAATGAAAAACTGTTTTTT. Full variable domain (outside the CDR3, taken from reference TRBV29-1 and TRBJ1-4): SAVISQKPSRDICQRGTSLTIQCQVDSQVTMMFWYRQQPGQSLTLIATANQGSEATYESGFVIDKFPISRPNLTFSTLTVSNMSPEDSSIYLCSGRTTNEKLFFGSGTQLSVL.

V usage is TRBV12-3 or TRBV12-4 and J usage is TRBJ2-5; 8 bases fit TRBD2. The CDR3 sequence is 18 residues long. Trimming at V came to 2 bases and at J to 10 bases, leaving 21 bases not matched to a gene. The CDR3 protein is CASSLLLGLDDRGVVQYF. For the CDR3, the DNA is TGTGCCAGCAGTTTATTGTTGGGACTAGACGACCGAGGGGTGGTCCAGTACTTC.

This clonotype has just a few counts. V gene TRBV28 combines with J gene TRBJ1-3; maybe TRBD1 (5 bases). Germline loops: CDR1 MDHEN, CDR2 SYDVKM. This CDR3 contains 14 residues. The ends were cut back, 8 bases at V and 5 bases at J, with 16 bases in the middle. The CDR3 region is CASRDRDRRNTIYF. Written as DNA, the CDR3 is TGTGCCAGCCGTGACCGGGACCGTAGAAACACCATATATTTT.

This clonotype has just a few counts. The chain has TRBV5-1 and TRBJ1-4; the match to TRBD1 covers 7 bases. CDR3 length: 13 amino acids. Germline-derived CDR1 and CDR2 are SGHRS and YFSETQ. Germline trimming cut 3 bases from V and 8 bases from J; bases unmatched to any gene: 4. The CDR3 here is CASSSTGFEKLFF. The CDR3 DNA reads TGCGCCAGCAGCTCGACAGGGTTCGAAAAACTGTTTTTT.

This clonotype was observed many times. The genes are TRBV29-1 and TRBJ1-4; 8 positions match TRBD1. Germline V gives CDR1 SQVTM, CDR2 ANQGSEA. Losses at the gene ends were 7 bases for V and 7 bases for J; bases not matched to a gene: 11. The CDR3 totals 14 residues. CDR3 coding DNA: TGCAGCGGTTCAGCAACAGGGGGAAGTGAAAAACTGTTTTTT. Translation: CSGSATGGSEKLFF.